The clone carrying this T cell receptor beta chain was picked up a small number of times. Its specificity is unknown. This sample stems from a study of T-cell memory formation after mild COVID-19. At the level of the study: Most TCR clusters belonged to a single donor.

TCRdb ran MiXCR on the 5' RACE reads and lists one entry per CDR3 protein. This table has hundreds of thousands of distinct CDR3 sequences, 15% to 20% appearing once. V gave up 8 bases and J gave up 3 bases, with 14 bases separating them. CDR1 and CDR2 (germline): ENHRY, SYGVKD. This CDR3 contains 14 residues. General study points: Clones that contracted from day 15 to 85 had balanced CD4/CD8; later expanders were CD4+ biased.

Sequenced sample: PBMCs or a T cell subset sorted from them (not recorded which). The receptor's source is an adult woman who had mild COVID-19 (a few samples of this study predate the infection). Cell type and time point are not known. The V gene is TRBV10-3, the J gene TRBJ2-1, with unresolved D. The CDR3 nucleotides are TGTGCCATCTCAACTGGTTTATACTACAATGAGCAGTTCTTC. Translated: CAISTGLYYNEQFF.